This T cell receptor (beta chain) was observed in a study of blood T cell repertoires in COVID-19 (TCRdb year 2020). Background on the whole study: The collaborator samples originated in the United States, Italy and Spain and spanned the acute and convalescent phases of COVID-19. The prospective study material was composed of cDNA or gDNA derived from T cells, B-cell-depleted T cells, or PBMCs. Deeply sampled blood TCRbeta repertoires from subjects exposed to, actively infected with, or recovered from COVID-19 were included in the dataset. The repertoires were made available in a free public database intended to serve as a resource for research on the immune response to SARS-CoV-2. Samples were obtained from the ongoing ImmuneRACE study (first 160 participants) and from 1,254 subjects provided by 6 global collaborators. Nearly every sample came with metadata listing a de-identified subject ID, COVID-19 status, age in years and sex. Where available, HLA class I and class II types were taken from metadata supplied by the sample provider and were not determined by assay-based typing. Here is what the overall study found, with its caveats: The amount of clinical and demographic metadata varied by source and participant and was provided uncurated.

As encoded in the germline V gene, CDR1 is SNHLY while CDR2 is FYNNEI. The cysteine opens and the phenylalanine closes a CDR3 of 14 amino acids. The CDR3 DNA has 42 bases and is translated from base 1. A distance of 15 bases separates the germline ends of V and J, which lose 6 bases and 3 bases respectively. Collaborating institutions collected whole blood in K2EDTA tubes following their own protocols. For TCRbeta analysis, collaborators shipped samples in one of three forms: frozen whole blood, isolated PBMCs, or DNA extracted from either of those sample types. A few counts support this clone. Its antigen remains unidentified. Base qualities are missing; no much larger clone stands one base away. TCRbeta CDR3 regions were amplified from genomic DNA by means of the immunoSEQ Assay, a bias-controlled multiplex PCR. In the source study's methods: Within the assay, amplification of reference gene primers was used to estimate how many nucleated cells each sample contained. To quantify the absolute abundance of each unique TCRbeta CDR3 rearrangement, sequence reads were collapsed and filtered. For each sample, productive Simpson clonality was calculated as the square root of Simpson's diversity index across productive rearrangements. Here the immuneACCESS table is served through TCRdb, limited to in-frame sequences with V and J called. Missing clones are a known gap in these copies; in checked studies unresolved V genes cover under half, and the rest lacks a known reason. That table is the source of V, J and clone size, and D and trimming were worked out from the DNA. The sample has around 88,000 clones on record, more than 65% of them singletons. Together, the top ten hold about 10% of the sample.

The source is a woman of 80 years or more with acute or convalescent COVID-19. Material: peripheral blood. Recombination joined TRBV2 with TRBJ2-7; D gene: possibly TRBD1, on 7 matching bases. The nucleotide sequence is TGTGCCAGCAGCGCTAGGGGGCGGGGCTACGAGCAGTACTTC. This sequence encodes CASSARGRGYEQYF.